One and the same sample provided the 15 T cell receptor beta chains below, sequenced in a study of blood T cell repertoires in COVID-19. Data came from immunoSEQ multiplex PCR; TCRdb stores just in-frame clones and leaves some out. Here the sample spans approximately 250,000 clones, approximately 81% being singletons. The sample taken for sequencing was peripheral blood. The receptors were sampled from a man in his 60s with acute or convalescent COVID-19.

The J gene is TRBJ2-7, the V gene TRBV3-1 (or the pseudogene TRBV3-2), with TRBD2 matching 8 bases. Germline assignment: CDR1 LGHDT and CDR2 YNNKEL (reference sequence). The CDR3 has 14 residues. J lost 5 bases, V lost 6 bases, and 9 bases had no gene match. CDR3 DNA sequence: TGTGCCAGCAGTGATCCGGGACTAGAGGACGAGCAGTACTTC. Translating gives CASSDPGLEDEQYF.

The chain joins TRBV10-3 to TRBJ2-1; 14 bases map to TRBD2. CDR1 is ENHRY, CDR2 SYGVKD, per germline. The CDR3 covers 15 residues. The junction had 5 bases not matched to a gene; V was cut back by 4 bases and J by 9 bases. CDR3 coding DNA: TGTGCCATCAGTGGAGGGGGACTAGCGGGAGTTGAGCAGTTCTTC. This codes for CAISGGGLAGVEQFF.

The chain carries TRBV11-2 and TRBJ2-5, with 7 bases aligning to TRBD1. The germline gives CDR1 SGHAT, CDR2 FQNNGV. The CDR3 is 15 residues long. V shed 4 bases, J shed 4 bases, and the junction held 9 bases outside the gene matches. Here the CDR3 reads CASSSWDSLGETQYF. The CDR3 nucleotides read TGTGCCAGCAGCTCCTGGGACAGTTTAGGAGAGACCCAGTACTTC.

The rearrangement uses TRBV5-1 and TRBJ1-4; D is possibly TRBD1 (6 bases). The V end lost 0 bases, the J end lost 10 bases, and 13 bases lay between the germline ends. Germline V gene sequence: CDR1 SGHRS, CDR2 YFSETQ. The CDR3 has 14 amino acids. The CDR3 DNA sequence: TGCGCCAGCAGCTTGGTAGATCGAGGGGGAAAACTGTTTTTT. Translation: CASSLVDRGGKLFF.

This chain links TRBV5-1 with TRBJ2-5; 7 bases fit TRBD2. The CDR3 totals 15 residues. CDR1 SGHRS and CDR2 YFSETQ come from the germline V gene. Losses at the gene ends were 1 base for V and 4 bases for J; bases not matched to a gene: 7. This chain's CDR3 is CASSLRRESRETQYF. Here the CDR3 DNA reads TGCGCCAGCAGCTTGAGGCGGGAGAGTAGAGAGACCCAGTACTTC.

The gene calls are TRBV7-6 and TRBJ1-5; TRBD1 aligns across 8 bases. The germline V gene encodes CDR1 SGHVS and CDR2 FNYEAQ. This CDR3 spans 14 amino acids. V was pared by 4 bases and J by 4 bases, with 3 bases of the junction left unmatched. The CDR3 reads CASSSRQGNQPQHF. CDR3 DNA: TGTGCCAGCAGCTCTAGACAGGGGAATCAGCCCCAGCATTTT.

The chain is built from TRBV19 and TRBJ1-5, with D unresolved. CDR3 length: 14 residues. From germline, CDR1 is LNHDA and CDR2 SQIVND (reference sequence). V was pared by 7 bases and J by 6 bases, with 16 bases between. CDR3 region: CASNGALEIQPQHF. The CDR3 nucleotides read TGTGCCAGTAACGGAGCCTTGGAAATTCAGCCCCAGCATTTT.

This sequence joins TRBV3-1 (or the pseudogene TRBV3-2) and TRBJ2-1, with 8 nucleotides matching TRBD2. CDR1 and CDR2 (germline): LGHDT, YNNKEL (reference sequence). This CDR3 spans 18 amino acids. V shed 4 bases, J shed 7 bases, and the junction held 18 bases outside the gene matches. The CDR3 nucleotides are TGTGCCAGCAGCCCGCCTCTCTCTCGGGGGGGCCGTCGAAATGAGCAGTTCTTC. Its protein is CASSPPLSRGGRRNEQFF.

This clone showed up just a few times. The rearrangement uses TRBV19 and TRBJ1-5; D is undetermined. Trimming took off 8 bases at V and 5 bases at J, with 13 bases between the two ends. The CDR3 is 13 amino acids. Germline loops: CDR1 LNHDA, CDR2 SQIVND (reference sequence). The CDR3: CASEHGLDQPQHF. CDR3 coding DNA: TGTGCCAGTGAACACGGGTTAGATCAGCCCCAGCATTTT. Using reference TRBV19 and TRBJ1-5 for the parts outside the CDR3, the full variable domain is DGGITQSPKYLFRKEGQNVTLSCEQNLNHDAMYWYRQDPGQGLRLIYYSQIVNDFQKGDIAEGYSVSREKKESFPLTVTSAQKNPTAFYLCASEHGLDQPQHFGDGTRLSIL.

The gene calls are TRBV2 and TRBJ1-5; 10 nucleotides agree with TRBD1. Germline V lookup: CDR1 SNHLY, CDR2 FYNNEI. V lost 6 bases, J lost 4 bases, and 3 bases stayed unmatched. CDR3 size: 14 residues. CDR3 sequence: CASSRQGANQPQHF. CDR3 in DNA: TGTGCCAGCAGCCGACAGGGGGCGAATCAGCCCCAGCATTTT.

The rearrangement links TRBV5-4 to TRBJ1-2; 11 bases map to TRBD1. Germline CDR1 is SGHNT and CDR2 is YYREEE (reference sequence). V was clipped by 4 bases and J by 4 bases; unmatched bases: 3. The CDR3 covers 14 residues. CDR3 sequence (DNA): TGTGCCAGCAGCGGGACAGGGGGTTCCTATGGCTACACCTTC. This encodes CASSGTGGSYGYTF.

This clone appeared a single time. V gene TRBV20-1 combines with J gene TRBJ1-1, with unresolved D. Looked up from germline, CDR1 is DFQATT and CDR2 is SNEGSKA (reference sequence). Trimming left V 3 bases short and J 0 bases short, with 11 bases between. This CDR3 is 14 amino acids long. The CDR3 region is CSASLGAMNTEAFF. The CDR3 DNA follows: TGCAGTGCTAGTCTGGGAGCCATGAACACTGAAGCTTTCTTT.

J is TRBJ1-5 and V is TRBV4-1; tentatively, D is TRBD1 (5 bases). Per germline, CDR1 MGHRA and CDR2 YSYEKL. Deletions cut 1 base from V and 0 bases from J, with 7 bases between. The CDR3 contains 15 residues. The CDR3 bases are TGCGCCAGCAGCCAAGTCAGGGATAGCAATCAGCCCCAGCATTTT. Amino acids: CASSQVRDSNQPQHF.

V usage is TRBV28 and J usage is TRBJ2-1; 7 bases fit TRBD2. V shed 4 bases, J shed 4 bases, and the junction held 7 bases outside the gene matches. This CDR3 contains 15 residues. Germline CDR1 MDHEN, CDR2 SYDVKM. CDR3 DNA sequence: TGTGCCAGCAGTTCCGCGGGAGAGGGTTACAATGAGCAGTTCTTC. The encoded protein is CASSSAGEGYNEQFF.

This sequence joins TRBV25-1 and TRBJ2-7; D is undetermined. In germline, CDR1 is MGHDK, CDR2 SYGVNS. V lost 4 bases and J lost 2, with 3 bases in between. The CDR3 length is 11 residues. This chain's CDR3 is CASSVTYEQYF. The CDR3 DNA follows: TGTGCCAGCAGTGTCACCTACGAGCAGTACTTC.